The next 17 T cell receptor beta chains were all read from a single sample in a study of cytomegalovirus exposure and HLA in healthy donors. Primers for the PCR totalled 60 Vbeta and 13 Jbeta. The table came from immunoSEQ multiplex PCR; TCRdb's copy has only in-frame clones and leaves some out. The data show roughly 180,000 clones, with 84% seen just once and 1% held by the top ten. The sequencing input was PBMCs. All receptors come from a man aged 30-40 years in good health and CMV-seronegative.

The genes are TRBV27 and TRBJ1-1, with 8 bases lining up with TRBD1. The length of the CDR3 is 14 residues. Germline V gene lookup returns CDR1 MNHEY and CDR2 SMNVEV (reference sequence). V dropped 9 bases and J dropped 4; count of bases not matched to a gene: 10. CDR3 DNA: TGTGCCAGTACAGCGACAGGGGTGGTCACTGAAGCTTTCTTT. Translating it yields CASTATGVVTEAFF.

This rearrangement joins TRBV5-5 to TRBJ1-2; tentative D call: TRBD1 (6 bases). Trimming took off 0 bases at V and 3 bases at J, with 12 bases between the two ends. Germline CDR1 reads SGHKS; CDR2 reads YYEKEE (reference sequence). The CDR3 is 15 residues long. The CDR3 loop reads CASSLVRGADYGYTF. Here the CDR3 DNA reads TGTGCCAGCAGCTTGGTTCGGGGGGCAGACTATGGCTACACCTTC.

This chain uses TRBV6-5 with TRBJ2-7; 7 bases are a match to TRBD1. CDR3 length: 13 residues. CDR1 is MNHEY and CDR2 is SVGAGI in the germline V gene. J lost 3 bases, V lost 8 bases, and 7 bases had no gene match. CDR3 nucleotides: TGTGCCAGCCGATACGGGACAGACTACGAGCAGTACTTC. It translates to CASRYGTDYEQYF.

The V call is TRBV7-2, the J call TRBJ2-5, with 8 bases aligning to TRBD2. CDR3 length: 14 amino acids. CDR1 SGHTA and CDR2 FQGNSA come from the germline V gene. V shed 6 bases and J 4 bases; nucleotides not matched to a gene: 7. CDR3 region: CASRPAGGGETQYF. In nucleotides, the CDR3 is TGTGCCAGCAGGCCGGCGGGGGGAGGAGAGACCCAGTACTTC.

The chain employs TRBV5-1 and TRBJ2-7; 7 positions match TRBD1. There are 15 residues in the CDR3. Germline V gene sequence: CDR1 SGHRS, CDR2 YFSETQ. V lost 2 bases to trimming and J lost 4 bases; unmatched junction nucleotides: 9. The CDR3 nucleotides read TGCGCCAGCAGCTTTCACCCGGCACAGGGGTACGAGCAGTACTTC. Translation: CASSFHPAQGYEQYF.

This rearrangement joins TRBV30 to TRBJ1-2, with TRBD1 as a possible D gene (6 bases). CDR3 length: 12 amino acids. Germline V lookup: CDR1 GTSNPN, CDR2 SVGIG (reference sequence). Between the trimmed V and J ends, which lost 3 bases and 8 bases, there was a span of 13 bases. CDR3: CAWSPSQGGYTF. In nucleotides, the CDR3 is TGTGCCTGGAGCCCCTCACAGGGAGGCTACACCTTC.

V usage is TRBV5-1 and J usage is TRBJ1-5; weak D call: TRBD1 (6 bases). V dropped 4 bases and J dropped 7 bases, with 12 bases sitting between them. The CDR3 runs 13 residues. The germline V gene has CDR1 SGHRS and CDR2 YFSETQ. The CDR3 DNA sequence: TGCGCCAGCAGCCCGGGGGGGGCCCAGCCCCAGCATTTT. This encodes CASSPGGAQPQHF. The whole variable domain, filled in from reference TRBV5-1 and TRBJ1-5, reads KAGVTQTPRYLIKTRGQQVTLSCSPISGHRSVSWYQQTPGQGLQFLFEYFSETQRNKGNFPGRFSGRQFSNSRSEMNVSTLELGDSALYLCASSPGGAQPQHFGDGTRLSIL.

The gene calls are TRBV18 and TRBJ1-6; D is undetermined. This CDR3 has 13 amino acids. The germline V and J ends were trimmed by 2 bases and 8 bases, with 7 bases remaining between them. The V gene's germline CDR1 is KGHSH and CDR2 LQKENI. The CDR3 DNA follows: TGTGCCAGCTCACCATCGGGAGATTCACCCCTCCACTTT. It is translated as CASSPSGDSPLHF.

The chain uses TRBV11-2 and TRBJ2-1; 7 nucleotides line up with TRBD1. The V gene end was trimmed by 4 bases and the J gene end by 8 bases; junction bases not matched to a gene: 2. The CDR3 consists of 12 residues. Germline-derived CDR1 and CDR2 are SGHAT and FQNNGV. Written as DNA, the CDR3 is TGTGCCAGCAGCTCGCAGGGGGATGAGCAGTTCTTC. This encodes CASSSQGDEQFF.

The chain is built from TRBV5-1 and TRBJ2-7; the match to TRBD2 covers 15 bases. Germline lookup yields CDR1 SGHRS and CDR2 YFSETQ. V gave up 1 base and J gave up 2 bases; unmatched junction bases: 10. This CDR3 has 19 residues. CDR3 in amino acids: CASSLSPGGLAGGTYEQYF. The DNA for the CDR3 is TGCGCCAGCAGCTTGTCCCCCGGGGGACTAGCGGGGGGTACCTACGAGCAGTACTTC.

The rearrangement links TRBV5-4 to TRBJ1-1; 7 bases are shared with TRBD1. Germline V gives CDR1 SGHNT, CDR2 YYREEE (reference sequence). The CDR3 has 15 residues. V lost 4 bases, J lost 4 bases, and 10 bases stayed unmatched. CDR3 loop: CASSPPGTGVTEAFF. CDR3 nucleotides: TGTGCCAGCAGCCCCCCCGGCACAGGGGTCACTGAAGCTTTCTTT.

The chain combines TRBV7-9 with TRBJ1-4; D gene ambiguous. This CDR3 is built from 16 residues. CDR1 is SEHNR, CDR2 FQNEAQ, per germline (reference sequence). Trimming took 2 bases from V and 0 from J, leaving 10 bases between them. CDR3 in amino acids: CASSLNQRATNEKLFF. CDR3 nucleotides: TGTGCCAGCAGCTTAAACCAGCGAGCAACTAATGAAAAACTGTTTTTT.

The chain has TRBV5-1 and TRBJ2-3; 11 bases map to TRBD2. Germline CDR1 reads SGHRS; CDR2 reads YFSETQ. After removal of 4 bases from V and 1 base from J, the junction contained 2 bases not matched to a gene. The CDR3 spans 15 residues. The CDR3 region is CASSIAGGGTDTQYF. DNA of the CDR3: TGCGCCAGCAGCATAGCGGGAGGGGGCACAGATACGCAGTATTTT.

The chain is built from TRBV10-2 and TRBJ1-5, with D possibly being TRBD1 (5 bases). There are 13 residues in the CDR3. Between the trimmed V and J ends, which lost 4 bases and 7 bases, there was a span of 11 bases. Germline-derived CDR1 and CDR2 are WSHSY and SAAADI. CDR3 residues: CASSGMTVQPQHF. DNA for the CDR3: TGCGCCAGCAGTGGGATGACAGTGCAGCCCCAGCATTTT.

The chain recombines TRBV7-2 with TRBJ2-7, with a weak D call TRBD1 (5 bases). Germline lookup yields CDR1 SGHTA and CDR2 FQGNSA. The V and J ends lost 3 bases and 2 bases respectively, with 8 bases between them. The CDR3 is 13 amino acids. In DNA form, the CDR3 reads TGTGCCAGCAGCTTCCCAGGGACCTACGAGCAGTACTTC. It codes for CASSFPGTYEQYF.

J is TRBJ1-2 and V is TRBV4-1; no clear D. Germline CDR1 is MGHRA and CDR2 is YSYEKL. V was pared by 1 base and J by 0 bases, with 9 bases between. This CDR3 contains 15 residues. This chain's CDR3 is CASSQGPGSNYGYTF. The CDR3 coding sequence is TGCGCCAGCAGCCAAGGTCCAGGCTCTAACTATGGCTACACCTTC.

The chain links TRBV7-9 to TRBJ2-3, with TRBD2 matching over 8 bases. CDR3 length equals 16 residues. From germline, CDR1 is SEHNR and CDR2 FQNEAQ (reference sequence). V was pared by 4 bases and J by 5 bases, with 11 bases of the junction left unmatched. The CDR3 loop is CASSSGRTSIGDTQYF. CDR3 coding DNA: TGTGCCAGCAGCTCGGGGAGGACTAGCATTGGAGATACGCAGTATTTT.